What follows are 7 T cell receptor beta chains derived from one specimen sequenced in a study of cytomegalovirus exposure and HLA in healthy donors. Primers for the PCR totalled 60 Vbeta and 13 Jbeta. Some clones are missing from TCRdb's copy, which holds only in-frame ones; the method was immunoSEQ multiplex PCR. This table has 130,000 to 150,000 clones, 60% to 85% appearing once. The specimen sequenced was PBMCs. The receptors come from a middle-aged woman in good health and CMV-seropositive.

This rearrangement joins TRBV28 to TRBJ1-2, with TRBD1 matching over 12 bases. CDR3 length equals 14 residues. After removal of 4 bases from V and 10 bases from J, the junction contained 7 bases not matched to a gene. Germline CDR1 and CDR2: MDHEN and SYDVKM. The CDR3 reads CASSSPGQGADYTF. CDR3 nucleotide sequence: TGTGCCAGCAGTTCCCCGGGACAGGGGGCTGACTACACCTTC.

On this clone: Other nucleotide sequences in the sample specify the same CDR3. The CDR3 is CASSPAGTSAGVQYF. The DNA of the CDR3 is TGCGCCAGCAGCCCCGCTGGGACTAGCGCGGGCGTGCAGTACTTC. V gene TRBV4-1 combines with J gene TRBJ2-7; TRBD2 matches at 10 bases. The CDR3 covers 15 residues. Trimming cost V 4 bases and J 9 bases; bases outside gene matches: 12. Germline assignment: CDR1 MGHRA and CDR2 YSYEKL.

CDR3 residues: CASSCNDTSGGTDTQYF. For the CDR3, the DNA is TGCGCCAGCAGCTGTAACGATACTAGCGGGGGAACAGATACGCAGTATTTT. The chain recombines TRBV4-1 with TRBJ2-3; TRBD2 matches at 11 bases. Germline V gene lookup returns CDR1 MGHRA and CDR2 YSYEKL. The CDR3 is 17 residues long. V was clipped by 5 bases and J by 3 bases; unmatched bases: 10.

The CDR3 sequence: CASSVVLAGVYEQYF. In DNA form, the CDR3 reads TGTGCCAGCAGCGTAGTCCTTGCGGGGGTCTACGAGCAGTACTTC. V is TRBV9 and J is TRBJ2-7, with 7 bases identical to TRBD2. This CDR3 is built from 15 residues. V dropped 0 bases and J dropped 3; count of bases not matched to a gene: 6. CDR1 is SGDLS, CDR2 YYNGEE, per germline.

The genes are TRBV2 and TRBJ1-5, with a possible D match to TRBD1 (5 bases). V was trimmed by 3 bases and J by 2 bases, leaving 11 bases between them. Germline V lookup: CDR1 SNHLY, CDR2 FYNNEI. This CDR3 comprises 15 residues. CDR3 amino acids: CASSDQGLGNQPQHF. CDR3 DNA: TGTGCCAGCAGTGACCAGGGCTTGGGCAATCAGCCCCAGCATTTT.

The rearrangement uses TRBV5-1 and TRBJ1-3, with a tentative D call TRBD1 (5 bases). The CDR3 is 16 residues long. The V gene lost 0 bases and the J gene lost 0 bases, with 10 bases spanning the gap. Germline lookup yields CDR1 SGHRS and CDR2 YFSETQ. The CDR3 sequence: CASSLGPGGSGNTIYF. In DNA, the CDR3 is TGCGCCAGCAGCTTGGGGCCGGGGGGCTCTGGAAACACCATATATTTT.

The genes are TRBV18 and TRBJ1-1; no clear D gene. This CDR3 is 13 amino acids long. In germline, CDR1 is KGHSH, CDR2 LQKENI. V was cut by 0 bases and J by 1 base, with 3 bases left in between. The CDR3 coding sequence is TGTGCCAGCTCACCACCCGGGAACACTGAAGCTTTCTTT. This gives the protein CASSPPGNTEAFF.